One T cell receptor (beta chain) is described in this entry. Generated by immunoSEQ multiplex PCR, the TCRdb table keeps only in-frame clones and is missing some. The sample lists fewer than 200,000 clones; 70% to 90% were seen once. The data were taken from a study of blood T cell repertoires in COVID-19. The sequenced sample consisted of PBMCs or T cells enriched from blood (not recorded which). The clonotype comes from a woman between 40 and 50 years old in a cohort exposed to, infected with or recovered from COVID-19 (not recorded which).

CDR3 bases: TGCGCCAGCAGTCCCGGACTAGCGGGGCCCACAGATACGCAGTATTTT. It codes for CASSPGLAGPTDTQYF. The chain carries TRBV5-1 and TRBJ2-3, with 12 bases that match TRBD2. Trimming took 5 bases from V and 2 from J; bases not matched to a gene: 6. CDR1 is SGHRS, CDR2 YFSETQ, per germline. The CDR3 has 16 amino acids.